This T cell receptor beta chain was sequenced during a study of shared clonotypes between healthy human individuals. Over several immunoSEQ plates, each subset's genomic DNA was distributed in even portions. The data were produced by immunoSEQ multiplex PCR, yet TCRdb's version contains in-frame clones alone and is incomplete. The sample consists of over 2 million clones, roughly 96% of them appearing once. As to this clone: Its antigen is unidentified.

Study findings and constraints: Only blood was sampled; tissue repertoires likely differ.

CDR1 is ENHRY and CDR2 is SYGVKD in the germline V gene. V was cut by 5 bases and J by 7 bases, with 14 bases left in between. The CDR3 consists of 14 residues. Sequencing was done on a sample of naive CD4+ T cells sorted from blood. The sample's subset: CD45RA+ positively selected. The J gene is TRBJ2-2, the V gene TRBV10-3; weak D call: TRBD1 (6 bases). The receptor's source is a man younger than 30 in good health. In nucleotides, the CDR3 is TGTGCCATCAGTCCCCCCCCAGGGGTCGGGGAGCTGTTTTTT. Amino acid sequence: CAISPPPGVGELFF.